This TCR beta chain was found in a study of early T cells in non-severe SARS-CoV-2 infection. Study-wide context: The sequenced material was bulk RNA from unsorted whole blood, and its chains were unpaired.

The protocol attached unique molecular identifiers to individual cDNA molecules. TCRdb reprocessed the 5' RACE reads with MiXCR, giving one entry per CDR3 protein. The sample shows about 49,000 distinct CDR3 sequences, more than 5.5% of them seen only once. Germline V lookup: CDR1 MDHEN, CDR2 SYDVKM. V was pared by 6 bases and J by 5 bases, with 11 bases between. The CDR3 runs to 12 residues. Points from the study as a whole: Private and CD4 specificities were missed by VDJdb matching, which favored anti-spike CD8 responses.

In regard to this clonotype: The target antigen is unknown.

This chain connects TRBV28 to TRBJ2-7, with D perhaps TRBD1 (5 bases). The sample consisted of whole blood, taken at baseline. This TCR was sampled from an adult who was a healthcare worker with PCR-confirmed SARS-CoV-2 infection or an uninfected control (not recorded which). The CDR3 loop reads CASRLGHNEQYF. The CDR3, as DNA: TGTGCCAGCAGACTTGGACATAACGAGCAGTACTTC.